This T cell receptor (beta chain) was recorded in a study of T cell repertoires in cytomegalovirus infection. In germline, CDR1 is KGHSH, CDR2 LQKENI. Losses at the gene ends were 6 bases for V and 7 bases for J; bases not matched to a gene: 3. This CDR3 is built from 13 residues. TCRdb analysed the reads with MiXCR anew, one entry per CDR3 protein. The repertoire has 150,000 to 200,000 distinct CDR3 sequences, 28% of them found once; the top ten carry 30% to 40%. This clonotype was observed a few times. Its antigen is as yet unknown. Whole-study findings and limits: Individuals carrying CMV plus the relevant HLA were identified by cumulative frequency of public TCR beta families.

The TCR sequence derives from a human donor in good health (CMV status not recorded). Some clones in this sample may be carry-over from other donors' samples. The source material was PBMCs. This sequence joins TRBV18 and TRBJ2-4, with 10 bases aligning to TRBD1. CDR3 amino acids: CASSPGQGNIQYF. In nucleotides, the CDR3 is TGTGCCAGCTCCCCGGGACAGGGGAACATTCAGTACTTC. The full variable domain, its missing parts supplied by reference TRBV18 and TRBJ2-4, is NAGVMQNPRHLVRRRGQEARLRCSPMKGHSHVYWYRQLPEEGLKFMVYLQKENIIDESGMPKERFSAEFPKEGPSILRIQQVVRGDSAAYFCASSPGQGNIQYFGAGTRLSVL.